This T cell receptor beta chain was recorded in a study of cytomegalovirus exposure and HLA in healthy donors. Study details: Within the Caucasian-associated ancestry cluster were approximately 77% of the approximately 370 genotyped donors. Study-level points and caveats: In the analysis, some V segments, TRBV6-2 and TRBV6-3 included, were excluded as indistinguishable. Some TCR beta chains (164 of them) were listed as cytomegalovirus-associated.

The J segment lost 0 bases and the V segment lost 7 bases, leaving 8 bases of the junction unmatched. The CDR3 has 16 residues. The germline CDR1 and CDR2 sequences are SNHLY and FYNNEI. PCR used 60 Vbeta primers and 13 Jbeta primers. Profiled with immunoSEQ multiplex PCR; TCRdb holds only in-frame clones, not every one. The table records 78,000 or so clones, roughly 65% of them present only once. As for the donors, each was a healthy bone marrow donor. Comments on this clone: Its antigen is unidentified.

This sequence was found in a male donor in good health and CMV-seropositive. The rearrangement uses TRBV2 and TRBJ1-2; the match to TRBD1 covers 10 bases. Material: PBMCs. CDR3 protein: CASIRTGGKTNYGYTF. The CDR3 coding sequence is TGTGCCAGCATTAGGACAGGGGGAAAGACTAACTATGGCTACACCTTC.